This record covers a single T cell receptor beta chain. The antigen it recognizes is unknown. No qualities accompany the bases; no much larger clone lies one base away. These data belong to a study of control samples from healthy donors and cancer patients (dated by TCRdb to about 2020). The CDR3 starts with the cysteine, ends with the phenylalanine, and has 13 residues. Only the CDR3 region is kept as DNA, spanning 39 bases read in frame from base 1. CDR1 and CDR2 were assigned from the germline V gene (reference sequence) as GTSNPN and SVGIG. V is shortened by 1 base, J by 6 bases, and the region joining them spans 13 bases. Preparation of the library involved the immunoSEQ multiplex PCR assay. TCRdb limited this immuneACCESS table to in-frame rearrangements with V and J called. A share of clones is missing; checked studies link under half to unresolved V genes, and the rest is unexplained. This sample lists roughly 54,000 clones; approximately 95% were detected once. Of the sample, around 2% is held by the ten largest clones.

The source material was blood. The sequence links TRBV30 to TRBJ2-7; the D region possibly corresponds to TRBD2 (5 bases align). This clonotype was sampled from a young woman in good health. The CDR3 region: CAWSDDFRGEQYF. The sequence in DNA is TGTGCCTGGAGTGATGATTTTCGGGGCGAGCAGTACTTC.